One sample yielded the 16 T cell receptor beta chains listed below, sequenced in a study of blood T cell repertoires in COVID-19. Profiled with immunoSEQ multiplex PCR; TCRdb holds only in-frame clones, not every one. The sample gives 300,000 to 350,000 clones, around 92% of which show up once; more than 9% is in the top ten. The sequenced sample was PBMCs or T cells enriched from blood (not recorded which). All receptors derive from a woman aged 25 to 39 who had recovered from COVID-19.

The V gene is TRBV27, the J gene TRBJ2-7; no clear D. This CDR3 comprises 16 residues. The V gene lost 0 bases and the J gene lost 1 base, with 13 bases spanning the gap. Germline assignment: CDR1 MNHEY and CDR2 SMNVEV (reference sequence). The CDR3 nucleotides read TGTGCCAGCAGTTTATCGATAGGAACAGCTTCCTACGAGCAGTACTTC. This sequence encodes CASSLSIGTASYEQYF.

V is TRBV5-1 and J is TRBJ2-4; D not resolved. The CDR3 sequence is 14 residues long. Germline CDR1 and CDR2: SGHRS and YFSETQ. V was cut by 0 bases and J by 6 bases, with 10 bases left in between. The CDR3 sequence: CASSLAESGNIQYF. The CDR3 coding sequence is TGCGCCAGCAGCTTGGCCGAGTCGGGAAACATTCAGTACTTC.

The chain joins TRBV7-9 to TRBJ1-1; 8 bases agree with TRBD1. J was trimmed by 6 bases and V by 4 bases; bases with no gene match: 1. Germline CDR1 is SEHNR and CDR2 is FQNEAQ (reference sequence). This CDR3 is 12 amino acids long. This CDR3 is CASSSQGAEAFF. CDR3 in DNA: TGTGCCAGCAGCTCACAGGGGGCTGAAGCTTTCTTT.

The V and J genes are TRBV7-2 and TRBJ1-2, with D perhaps matching TRBD1 (6 bases). The CDR3 contains 15 residues. From germline, CDR1 is SGHTA and CDR2 FQGNSA. The V gene lost 5 bases and the J gene lost 6 bases, with 19 bases spanning the gap. CDR3 in amino acids: CASSRQTGGANGYTF. In nucleotides, the CDR3 is TGTGCCAGCAGCCGTCAAACGGGGGGCGCCAATGGCTACACCTTC.

The rearrangement uses TRBV6-1 and TRBJ2-3; weak D call: TRBD1 (6 bases). Trimming shortened V by 2 bases and J by 6 bases, and 12 bases separated the two germline ends. CDR1 is MNHNS and CDR2 is SASEGT in the germline V gene. CDR3 size: 14 residues. CDR3 sequence (DNA): TGTGCCAGCAGTGAAACTTCAGGGGCCGATACGCAGTATTTT. This encodes CASSETSGADTQYF.

The rearrangement joins TRBV5-1 to TRBJ1-1, with 9 nucleotides matching TRBD1. V shed 4 bases and J 10 bases; nucleotides not matched to a gene: 8. CDR1 and CDR2 (germline): SGHRS, YFSETQ. This CDR3 is built from 13 residues. DNA for the CDR3: TGCGCCAGCAGCCAGAATCCGGGACAGGGAGCTTTCTTT. It encodes CASSQNPGQGAFF.

The rearrangement links TRBV5-4 to TRBJ1-2; D is uncertain. Looked up from germline, CDR1 is SGHNT and CDR2 is YYREEE (reference sequence). CDR3 length equals 16 residues. The V end was cut by 0 bases, the J end by 2 bases, with 14 bases between. This chain's CDR3 is CASSLGIMTGNYGYTF. The DNA of the CDR3 is TGTGCCAGCAGCTTGGGAATTATGACGGGAAACTATGGCTACACCTTC.

This chain links TRBV9 with TRBJ2-7; weak D call: TRBD2 (5 bases). Trimming cost V 3 bases and J 3 bases, with 10 bases left between them. CDR3 size: 13 residues. Germline V gene lookup returns CDR1 SGDLS and CDR2 YYNGEE. Written as DNA, the CDR3 is TGTGCCAGCAGCGCGAGAGAGGGCTACGAGCAGTACTTC. Translating gives CASSAREGYEQYF.

The rearrangement uses TRBV13 and TRBJ1-1; 8 bases fit TRBD1. Germline lookup yields CDR1 PRHDT and CDR2 FYEKMQ (reference sequence). The junction had 5 bases not matched to a gene; V was cut back by 5 bases and J by 0 bases. CDR3 size: 15 residues. As DNA, the CDR3 is TGTGCCAGCAGCCCCTGGGACAGGTTGAACACTGAAGCTTTCTTT. Amino acid sequence: CASSPWDRLNTEAFF.

The CDR3 is CASSPLAGEKTQYF. The CDR3 bases are TGTGCCAGCAGCCCGCTAGCGGGAGAAAAGACCCAGTACTTC. The chain employs TRBV3-1 (or the pseudogene TRBV3-2) and TRBJ2-5; the match to TRBD2 covers 10 bases. V was clipped by 4 bases and J by 6 bases; unmatched bases: 5. The CDR3 is made up of 14 amino acids. Germline V gene data show CDR1 as LGHDT and CDR2 as YNNKEL (reference sequence).

The chain has TRBV28 and TRBJ1-4; D is possibly TRBD1 (6 bases). Looked up from germline, CDR1 is MDHEN and CDR2 is SYDVKM. This CDR3 comprises 14 residues. Trimming stripped 5 bases from V and 8 bases from J, with 15 bases between. This CDR3 is CASSESGQNEKLFF. The CDR3 coding sequence is TGTGCCAGCAGTGAAAGCGGACAGAACGAAAAACTGTTTTTT.

The chain employs TRBV19 and TRBJ1-1; 8 bases agree with TRBD1. Per the germline V gene, CDR1 is LNHDA and CDR2 is SQIVND (reference sequence). V shed 6 bases, J shed 1 base, and the junction held 4 bases outside the gene matches. This CDR3 contains 14 residues. The DNA of the CDR3 is TGTGCCAGTAGCACAGGGGGTTCGAACACTGAAGCTTTCTTT. Its translation is CASSTGGSNTEAFF. The variable domain in full, completed from reference TRBV19 and TRBJ1-1, reads DGGITQSPKYLFRKEGQNVTLSCEQNLNHDAMYWYRQDPGQGLRLIYYSQIVNDFQKGDIAEGYSVSREKKESFPLTVTSAQKNPTAFYLCASSTGGSNTEAFFGQGTRLTVV.

The V call is TRBV3-1 (or the pseudogene TRBV3-2), the J call TRBJ1-2, with TRBD1 matching 9 bases. CDR3 length: 16 amino acids. The J segment lost 5 bases and the V segment lost 3 bases, leaving 10 bases of the junction unmatched. In germline, CDR1 is LGHDT, CDR2 YNNKEL (reference sequence). In nucleotides, the CDR3 is TGTGCCAGCAGCCACCTCCTATGGACAGGGGAATATGGCTACACCTTC. It translates to CASSHLLWTGEYGYTF.

The CDR3 region is CAGAHLDRGEQYF. As DNA, the CDR3 is TGTGCCGGAGCCCATCTGGATCGCGGGGAGCAGTACTTC. The chain employs TRBV10-3 and TRBJ2-7, with D possibly being TRBD2 (5 bases). The germline V gene encodes CDR1 ENHRY and CDR2 SYGVKD. The CDR3 runs 13 residues. V lost 11 bases and J lost 7, with 21 bases in between.

The gene calls are TRBV7-9 and TRBJ1-2, with 7 nucleotides matching TRBD1. V trimming: 5 bases; J trimming: 4 bases; junction bases outside the gene matches: 13. Germline-derived CDR1 and CDR2 are SEHNR and FQNEAQ (reference sequence). This CDR3 region has 16 residues. The CDR3 nucleotides are TGTGCCAGCAGCCTACCGGTCGCAGGGGGTACCTATGGCTACACCTTC. Translation: CASSLPVAGGTYGYTF.

This chain uses TRBV24-1 with TRBJ2-1, with D perhaps TRBD2 (7 bases). Trimming left V 5 bases short and J 2 bases short, with 18 bases between. Per germline, CDR1 KGHDR and CDR2 SFDVKD. The CDR3 loop spans 17 amino acids. The CDR3 DNA follows: TGTGCCACCAGTGCGGGACATGGGCGGGGGACCTACAATGAGCAGTTCTTC. Its protein product is CATSAGHGRGTYNEQFF.